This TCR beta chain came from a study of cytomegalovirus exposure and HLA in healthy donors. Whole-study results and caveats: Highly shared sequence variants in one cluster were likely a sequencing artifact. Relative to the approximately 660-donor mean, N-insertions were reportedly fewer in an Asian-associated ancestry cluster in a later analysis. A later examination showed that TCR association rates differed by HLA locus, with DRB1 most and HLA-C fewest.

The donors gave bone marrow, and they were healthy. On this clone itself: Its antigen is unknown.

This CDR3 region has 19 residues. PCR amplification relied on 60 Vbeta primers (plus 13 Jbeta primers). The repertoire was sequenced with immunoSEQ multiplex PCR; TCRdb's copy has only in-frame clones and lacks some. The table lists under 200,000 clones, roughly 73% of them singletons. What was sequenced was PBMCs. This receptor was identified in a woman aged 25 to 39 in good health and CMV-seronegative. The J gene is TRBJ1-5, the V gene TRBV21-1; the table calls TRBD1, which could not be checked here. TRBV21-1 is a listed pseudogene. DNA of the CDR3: TGTGCCAGCAGCACCCAATCGCCGTCCCGGGACAGGGCCAATCAGCCCCAGCATTTT. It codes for CASSTQSPSRDRANQPQHF.